A selection of T cell receptor beta chains follows, all from one sample in a study of blood T cell repertoires in COVID-19. This table comes from immunoSEQ multiplex PCR, and its TCRdb copy is limited to in-frame clones, with some not included. The sample has 80,000 to 100,000 clones; roughly 82% are singletons. Sequencing was done on a sample of peripheral blood. Every receptor here comes from a man in his 70s with active or convalescent COVID-19. The CDR3 runs from the conserved cysteine through the conserved F or W. Fields, in order: J gene, D gene, V gene, CDR3 length, clone size, CDR3 protein, CDR3 DNA. A D gene is named only where the DNA matches it firmly. Size values are once, few and many counts, or a class for expanded clones, and some rows have none.

TRBJ1-4,.,TRBV6-6,13,.,CASGGSSGEKLFF,TGTGCCAGCGGAGGCTCGAGCGGTGAAAAACTGTTTTTT
TRBJ1-2,.,TRBV10-3,13,.,CAIKAGDNYGYTF,TGTGCCATCAAGGCAGGTGACAACTATGGCTACACCTTC
TRBJ1-1,.,TRBV10-1,14,.,CASSDYTLGTEAFF,TGCGCCAGCAGTGATTACACCCTAGGCACTGAAGCTTTCTTT
TRBJ1-4,TRBD1,TRBV30,16,.,CAWTPRGQATNEKLFF,TGTGCCTGGACCCCCAGGGGACAGGCAACTAATGAAAAACTGTTTTTT
TRBJ2-5,TRBD2,TRBV5-1,14,once,CASSFGTSHETQYF,TGCGCCAGCAGCTTCGGGACTAGTCACGAGACCCAGTACTTC
TRBJ2-7,.,TRBV5-1,14,.,CASSPSPGTYEQYF,TGCGCCAGCAGCCCCAGTCCAGGGACCTACGAGCAGTACTTC
TRBJ1-6,.,TRBV12-5,14,.,CASGLDSINSPLHF,TGTGCTAGTGGTTTGGACAGCATCAATTCACCCCTCCACTTT
TRBJ1-2,TRBD1,TRBV18,15,.,CASSPQGTGDYGYTF,TGTGCCAGCTCACCCCAAGGGACAGGGGACTATGGCTACACCTTC
TRBJ1-5,.,TRBV30,13,.,CAWSATFNQPQHF,TGTGCCTGGAGTGCTACCTTTAATCAGCCCCAGCATTTT
TRBJ2-7,.,TRBV18,15,.,CASSPFSIAGDEQYF,TGTGCCAGCTCACCGTTCTCAATCGCAGGGGACGAGCAGTACTTC
TRBJ1-1,.,TRBV2,15,.,CASRREENRNTEAFF,TGTGCCAGCAGAAGGGAGGAAAACCGGAACACTGAAGCTTTCTTT
TRBJ1-6,.,TRBV3-1/TRBV3-2,15,.,CASSQEQRYNSPLHF,TGTGCCAGCAGCCAAGAACAGAGATATAATTCACCCCTCCACTTT
TRBJ2-5,TRBD2,TRBV27,14,.,CASSSRGGAGTQYF,TGTGCCAGCAGTTCCCGGGGGGGCGCAGGGACCCAGTACTTC
TRBJ2-7,TRBD1,TRBV5-4,14,.,CASSAGTGVYEQYF,TGTGCCAGCAGCGCCGGGACAGGAGTCTACGAGCAGTACTTC
TRBJ2-3,.,TRBV4-2,14,.,CASSRTTVGDTQYF,TGTGCCAGCAGCCGTACGACAGTCGGAGATACGCAGTATTTT
TRBJ2-1,TRBD2,TRBV4-3,16,.,CASSQDTSGGYNEQFF,TGCGCCAGCAGCCAAGATACTAGCGGGGGGTACAATGAGCAGTTCTTC
TRBJ2-7,TRBD2,TRBV20-1,16,once,CSASENRGTSGLGQYF,TGCAGTGCCAGTGAGAACAGGGGGACTAGCGGTTTAGGGCAGTACTTC
TRBJ2-7,.,TRBV12-3/TRBV12-4,12,.,CASSLGLYEQYF,TGTGCCAGCAGTTTAGGGCTCTACGAGCAGTACTTC
TRBJ2-7,.,TRBV15,13,.,CATSHTNNYEQYF,TGTGCCACCAGCCATACTAATAACTACGAGCAGTACTTC
TRBJ2-7,.,TRBV6-2/TRBV6-3,13,.,CASSDTGAYEQYF,TGTGCCAGCAGTGATACAGGTGCCTACGAGCAGTACTTC
TRBJ1-2,.,TRBV9,17,.,CASSPRDKAILGYGYTF,TGTGCCAGCAGCCCCCGGGACAAAGCGATCTTAGGCTATGGCTACACCTTC
TRBJ1-2,.,TRBV5-4,13,.,CASSLRGNYGYTF,TGTGCCAGCAGCCTCCGAGGGAACTATGGCTACACCTTC
TRBJ1-1,.,TRBV7-9,14,few,CASSASTANTEAFF,TGTGCCAGCAGCGCCTCGACAGCGAACACTGAAGCTTTCTTT
TRBJ2-7,.,TRBV5-1,14,.,CASSPSWVGSEQYF,TGCGCCAGCAGTCCCTCGTGGGTTGGGAGCGAGCAGTACTTC
TRBJ2-7,.,TRBV19,15,.,CASRPKFFGQPFRVF,TGTGCCAGCCGTCCGAAATTCTTTGGACAGCCATTTCGGGTTTTC
TRBJ2-1,TRBD1,TRBV18,12,once,CASSPTGLVQFF,TGTGCCAGCTCACCGACAGGGTTGGTGCAGTTCTTC
TRBJ1-2,.,TRBV7-2,11,.,CASSTGDLYTF,TGTGCCAGCAGCACGGGAGACCTCTACACCTTC
TRBJ1-5,.,TRBV5-6,14,.,CASSLGQSNQPQHF,TGTGCCAGCAGCTTGGGGCAGAGCAATCAGCCCCAGCATTTT
TRBJ1-1,.,TRBV19,11,.,CASSRGGASFF,TGTGCCAGTAGCCGGGGGGGCGCCTCTTTCTTT